This TCR beta chain appears in the sequencing data of a study of blood T cells in healthy people across ages. Findings of the study overall: When set beside aged donors, long-lived donors presented more naive CD4+ cells and higher diversity.

Concerning this clonotype: The antigen is undetermined.

Together with a sample-barcoded 5' primer, a J-beta primer mix was included in a second PCR lasting roughly 6 to 12 cycles. Every cDNA molecule bore a tag from a template-switch adaptor containing 12 random nucleotides. From the 5' RACE reads, TCRdb called clonotypes with MiXCR, one entry per CDR3 protein. This sample has hundreds of thousands of distinct CDR3 sequences, with 45% to 50% found just once. This CDR3 is built from 15 residues. Germline loops: CDR1 SGHDN, CDR2 FVKESK. V trimming: 0 bases; J trimming: 8 bases; junction bases outside the gene matches: 7. This rearrangement joins TRBV14 to TRBJ2-1, with 7 bases lining up with TRBD1. The receptor comes from an older woman in good health. Sequenced sample: blood. The CDR3, as DNA: TGTGCCAGCAGCCAAGACTCCGACAGGGTCGATGAGCAGTTCTTC. Translated: CASSQDSDRVDEQFF.